Listed here are 21 T cell receptor beta chains from one sample, sequenced in a study of T cells after yellow fever vaccination. TCRdb itself ran the 5' RACE reads through MiXCR, one entry per CDR3 protein. The sample consists of hundreds of thousands of distinct CDR3 sequences, about a fifth of them appearing once. Source: PBMCs, taken 15 days after the yellow fever booster vaccination. The source of these receptors is a man aged 25 to 45 who received the YFV17D yellow fever vaccine.

This clonotype showed up just a few times. This chain uses TRBV5-5 with TRBJ2-5, with D uncertain. V lost 1 base and J 0 bases, leaving 10 bases between the germline ends. Germline CDR1 SGHKS, CDR2 YYEKEE (reference sequence). There are 15 residues in the CDR3. DNA of the CDR3: TGTGCCAGCAGCTTGCGCCCTGGGGACCAAGAGACCCAGTACTTC. It yields the protein CASSLRPGDQETQYF.

This chain uses TRBV5-1 with TRBJ2-7; no definite D call. The CDR3 loop spans 15 amino acids. Trimming removed 3 bases from V and 0 bases from J, with 13 bases in between. Germline assignment: CDR1 SGHRS and CDR2 YFSETQ. The CDR3 DNA follows: TGCGCCAGCAGCTCCCAGGAAGGTCCCTCCTACGAGCAGTACTTC. This encodes CASSSQEGPSYEQYF.

This clonotype was observed a handful of times. The chain employs TRBV14 and TRBJ1-2; possibly TRBD1 for D (5 bases). V lost 2 bases to trimming and J lost 5 bases, with 27 bases between them. Germline assignment: CDR1 SGHDN and CDR2 FVKESK. CDR3 length: 19 amino acids. This CDR3 is CASSQRSGALTPIPYGYTF. The CDR3 DNA sequence: TGTGCCAGCAGCCAAAGAAGTGGGGCCTTGACCCCCATCCCGTATGGCTACACCTTC.

This rearrangement joins TRBV27 to TRBJ2-3, with D hard to call. Germline V gene sequence: CDR1 MNHEY, CDR2 SMNVEV (reference sequence). Trimming cost V 3 bases and J 6 bases, with 10 bases left between them. CDR3 length equals 13 residues. The CDR3 nucleotides are TGTGCCAGCAGTTTGTATCGGGTGGATACGCAGTATTTT. Protein sequence: CASSLYRVDTQYF.

The table lists this clonotype with a few counts. The rearrangement joins TRBV21-1 to TRBJ2-3; TRBD2, the table's D call, was not compared with the DNA. TRBV21-1 is a documented pseudogene. This CDR3 has 16 amino acids. DNA for the CDR3: TGTGCCAGCAGCAAAGAAGCGGAGGGGGTCTCAGATACGCAGTATTTT. This sequence encodes CASSKEAEGVSDTQYF.

This clonotype appeared a few times. The J gene is TRBJ2-5, the V gene TRBV9; TRBD2 agrees at 11 bases. The V gene's germline CDR1 is SGDLS and CDR2 YYNGEE. V was clipped by 2 bases and J by 9 bases; unmatched bases: 6. This CDR3 spans 14 amino acids. The CDR3, as DNA: TGTGCCAGCAGCGTGGGGACTAGCGGAGGGGCCCAGTACTTC. This codes for CASSVGTSGGAQYF.

This clonotype was counted only a few times. The rearrangement links TRBV5-1 to TRBJ1-2; a weak D match, TRBD1 (6 bases). The V gene lost 0 bases and the J gene lost 4 bases, with 13 bases spanning the gap. Germline V gene data show CDR1 as SGHRS and CDR2 as YFSETQ. The CDR3 is made up of 15 amino acids. The CDR3 protein is CASSLGTEVSYGYTF. In nucleotides, the CDR3 is TGCGCCAGCAGCTTGGGGACAGAAGTGAGCTATGGCTACACCTTC.

J is TRBJ2-7 and V is TRBV12-5; D not certain. From germline, CDR1 is LGHNT and CDR2 FRNRAP. The CDR3 is 12 amino acids. The V and J ends lost 6 bases and 2 bases respectively, with 8 bases between them. This CDR3 is CASGDITYEQYF. In DNA, the CDR3 is TGTGCTAGTGGAGACATAACCTACGAGCAGTACTTC.

The chain links TRBV12-3 or TRBV12-4 to TRBJ2-7; TRBD1 matches 7 bases. This CDR3 is 13 amino acids long. The V and J ends lost 2 bases and 12 bases, in that order; junction bases with no gene match: 10. The CDR3 protein is CASSLKARTGAYF. The CDR3 DNA sequence: TGTGCCAGCAGTTTAAAAGCTCGGACAGGCGCGTACTTC.

This clonotype has only a few counts. The chain is built from TRBV12-3 or TRBV12-4 and TRBJ2-3, with a weak D call TRBD1 (5 bases). With 4 bases removed from V and 6 bases from J, the gap between germline ends came to 17 bases. The CDR3 loop spans 15 amino acids. In nucleotides, the CDR3 is TGTGCCAGCAGTTCCCAGGGCCGGGCAGTGGATACGCAGTATTTT. Translated: CASSSQGRAVDTQYF.

The V gene is TRBV12-3 or TRBV12-4, the J gene TRBJ2-5; the D gene is possibly TRBD2 (7 bases). The CDR3 sequence is 15 residues long. Trimming pared 3 bases from V and 4 bases from J, leaving 15 bases between. The chain's CDR3 is CASSLARGGIETQYF. The CDR3 DNA is TGTGCCAGCAGTTTGGCCAGGGGAGGGATAGAGACCCAGTACTTC.

The chain joins TRBV6-1 to TRBJ2-7; TRBD2 aligns across 12 bases. This CDR3 is built from 16 residues. Unmatched junction bases numbered 11, after V lost 6 bases and J lost 5 bases. Germline CDR1 reads MNHNS; CDR2 reads SASEGT. CDR3 amino acids: CASSGTSGRTPNEQYF. For the CDR3, the DNA is TGTGCCAGCAGCGGAACTAGCGGGAGGACCCCGAACGAGCAGTACTTC.

The chain has TRBV29-1 and TRBJ2-1; D not resolved. Germline CDR1 is SQVTM and CDR2 is ANQGSEA. Trimming left V 4 bases short and J 4 bases short, with 20 bases between. The CDR3 loop spans 16 amino acids. The CDR3 reads CSVVPSANLRYNEQFF. CDR3 nucleotide sequence: TGCAGCGTTGTACCCTCAGCAAATCTGAGGTACAATGAGCAGTTCTTC.

V is TRBV7-2 and J is TRBJ2-1; possibly TRBD2 for D (6 bases). Trimming removed 5 bases from V and 9 bases from J, with 23 bases in between. CDR1 and CDR2 from the germline V gene are SGHTA and FQGNSA. The CDR3 spans 16 residues. DNA for the CDR3: TGTGCCAGCAGCCTATCTCCTCCGGGGACTTCGGGTGAGCAGTTCTTC. It is translated as CASSLSPPGTSGEQFF.

The rearrangement joins TRBV6-2 or TRBV6-3 to TRBJ2-4, with a possible D match to TRBD2 (6 bases). CDR1 and CDR2 from the germline V gene are MNHEY and SVGEGT. Trimming removed 2 bases at V and 0 bases at J, with 11 bases between. The CDR3 consists of 16 residues. DNA for the CDR3: TGTGCCAGCAGTTACAGTTGGGGGGAAGCCAAAAACATTCAGTACTTC. Amino acid sequence: CASSYSWGEAKNIQYF.

This clonotype was counted only a few times. This rearrangement joins TRBV5-5 to TRBJ2-7, with D perhaps TRBD2 (6 bases). The CDR3 covers 15 residues. Germline V gene lookup returns CDR1 SGHKS and CDR2 YYEKEE (reference sequence). V dropped 1 base and J dropped 2 bases, with 13 bases sitting between them. Written as DNA, the CDR3 is TGTGCCAGCAGCTTGTCACGAGGGAGGACCTACGAGCAGTACTTC. It translates to CASSLSRGRTYEQYF. Full variable domain (outside the CDR3, taken from reference TRBV5-5 and TRBJ2-7): DAGVTQSPTHLIKTRGQQVTLRCSPISGHKSVSWYQQVLGQGPQFIFQYYEKEERGRGNFPDRFSARQFPNYSSELNVNALLLGDSALYLCASSLSRGRTYEQYFGPGTRLTVT.

The chain couples TRBV5-1 to TRBJ2-3; possible D gene TRBD1, 6 bases. The CDR3 consists of 15 residues. Germline V CDR1 and CDR2: SGHRS, YFSETQ. Between the trimmed V and J ends, which lost 2 bases and 0 bases, there was a span of 10 bases. DNA of the CDR3: TGCGCCAGCAGCTTACCCGGGACAAGCACAGATACGCAGTATTTT. Its translation: CASSLPGTSTDTQYF.

The V and J genes are TRBV6-2 or TRBV6-3 and TRBJ1-1; 7 bases match TRBD1. V lost 6 bases, J lost 3 bases, and 7 bases stayed unmatched. Germline V gives CDR1 MNHEY, CDR2 SVGEGT. This CDR3 contains 14 residues. The CDR3: CASRQGTADTEAFF. The CDR3 coding sequence is TGTGCCAGCAGACAAGGGACAGCGGACACTGAAGCTTTCTTT.

There are a few counts of this clonotype. The chain carries TRBV30 and TRBJ2-7; D is ambiguous. Per germline, CDR1 GTSNPN and CDR2 SVGIG (reference sequence). CDR3 size: 11 residues. V gave up 2 bases and J gave up 6 bases, with 8 bases separating them. CDR3 protein: CAWSRSPEQYF. The CDR3 bases are TGTGCCTGGAGTAGGTCTCCCGAGCAGTACTTC.

This sequence joins TRBV9 and TRBJ2-2; unclear D gene. V gave up 5 bases and J gave up 6 bases, with 14 bases separating them. Germline CDR1 SGDLS, CDR2 YYNGEE. This CDR3 comprises 14 residues. Here the CDR3 reads CASRLAGSAGELFF. CDR3 nucleotide sequence: TGTGCCAGCAGACTGGCAGGAAGTGCCGGGGAGCTGTTTTTT.

The rearrangement links TRBV27 to TRBJ2-5, with TRBD1 matching over 9 bases. This CDR3 is 15 amino acids long. Germline assignment: CDR1 MNHEY and CDR2 SMNVEV (reference sequence). Unmatched junction bases numbered 2, after V lost 3 bases and J lost 0 bases. The DNA for the CDR3 is TGTGCCAGCAGTTTCGGGACAGGGTACCAAGAGACCCAGTACTTC. Translating gives CASSFGTGYQETQYF.